This T cell receptor (beta chain) originates from a study of cytomegalovirus exposure and HLA in healthy donors. Study-level background: From HLA-typed donors, an early data release held approximately 85 million unique TCRs.

As regards this clone: Its matching antigen is unknown.

Study-level findings and limits: Previous analysis showed most TCR beta V segments were productive about 90% or about 30% of the time.

Researchers ran the PCR with 60 Vbeta and 13 Jbeta primers. The repertoire was sequenced with immunoSEQ multiplex PCR; TCRdb's copy has only in-frame clones and lacks some. The sample lists some 140,000 clones; approximately 82% were seen once. Donors had nominal health at sampling but likely had unrecorded immune exposures. V lost 5 bases and J lost 4, with 11 bases in between. The germline V gene has CDR1 SGHTA and CDR2 FQGTGA. This CDR3 has 14 amino acids. Specimen: PBMCs. The chain joins TRBV7-3 to TRBJ2-2, with D uncertain. The clonotype originates from a man aged 40-50 years in good health and CMV-seronegative. CDR3: CASSRQSGTGELFF. CDR3 in DNA: TGTGCCAGCAGCCGCCAATCGGGCACCGGGGAGCTGTTTTTT.